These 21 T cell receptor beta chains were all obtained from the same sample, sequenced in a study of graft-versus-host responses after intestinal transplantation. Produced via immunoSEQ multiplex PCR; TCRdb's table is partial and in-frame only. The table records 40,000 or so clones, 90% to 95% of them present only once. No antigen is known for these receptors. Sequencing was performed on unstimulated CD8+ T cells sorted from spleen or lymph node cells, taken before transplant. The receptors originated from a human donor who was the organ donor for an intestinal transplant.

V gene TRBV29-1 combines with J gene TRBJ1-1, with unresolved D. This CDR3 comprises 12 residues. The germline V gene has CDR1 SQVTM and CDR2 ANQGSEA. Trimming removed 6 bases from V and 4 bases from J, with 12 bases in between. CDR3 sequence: CSVILLGTEAFF. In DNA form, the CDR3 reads TGCAGCGTAATACTCCTGGGCACTGAAGCTTTCTTT.

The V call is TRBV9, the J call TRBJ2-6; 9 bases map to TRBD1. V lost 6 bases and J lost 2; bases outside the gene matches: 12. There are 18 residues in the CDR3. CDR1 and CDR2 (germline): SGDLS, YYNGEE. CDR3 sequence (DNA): TGTGCCAGCACCCGGACAGGGGCAATGAGGCCTGGGGCCAACGTCCTGACTTTC. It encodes CASTRTGAMRPGANVLTF.

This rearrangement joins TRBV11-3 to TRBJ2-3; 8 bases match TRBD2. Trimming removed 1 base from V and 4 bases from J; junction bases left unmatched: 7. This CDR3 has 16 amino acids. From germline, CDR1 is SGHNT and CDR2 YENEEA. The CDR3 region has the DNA TGTGCCAGCAGCTTAGGAGGCGGGGGGCTGGCAGATACGCAGTATTTT. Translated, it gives CASSLGGGGLADTQYF.

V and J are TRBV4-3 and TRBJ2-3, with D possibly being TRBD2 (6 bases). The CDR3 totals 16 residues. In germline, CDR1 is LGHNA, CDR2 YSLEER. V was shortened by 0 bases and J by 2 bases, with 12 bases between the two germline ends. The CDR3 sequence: CASSQDERRDTDTQYF. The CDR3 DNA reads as TGCGCCAGCAGCCAAGACGAGCGGAGGGACACAGATACGCAGTATTTT.

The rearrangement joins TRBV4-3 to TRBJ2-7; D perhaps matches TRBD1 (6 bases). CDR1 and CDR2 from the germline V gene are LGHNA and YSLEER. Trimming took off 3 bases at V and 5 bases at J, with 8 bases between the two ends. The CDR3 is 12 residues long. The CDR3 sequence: CASSQNRDEQYF. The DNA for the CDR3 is TGCGCCAGCAGCCAGAACAGGGACGAGCAGTACTTC.

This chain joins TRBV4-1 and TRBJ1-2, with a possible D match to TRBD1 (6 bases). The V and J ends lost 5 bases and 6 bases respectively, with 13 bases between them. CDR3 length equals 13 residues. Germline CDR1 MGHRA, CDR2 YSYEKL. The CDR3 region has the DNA TGCGCCAGCAGCATAACAGGGTCTGATGGCTACACCTTC. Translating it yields CASSITGSDGYTF.

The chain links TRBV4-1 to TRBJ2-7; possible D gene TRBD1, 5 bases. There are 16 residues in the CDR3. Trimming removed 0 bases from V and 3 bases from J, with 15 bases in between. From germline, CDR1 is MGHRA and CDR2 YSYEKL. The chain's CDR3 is CASSQDVGAGNYEQYF. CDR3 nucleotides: TGCGCCAGCAGCCAAGATGTTGGAGCAGGGAACTACGAGCAGTACTTC.

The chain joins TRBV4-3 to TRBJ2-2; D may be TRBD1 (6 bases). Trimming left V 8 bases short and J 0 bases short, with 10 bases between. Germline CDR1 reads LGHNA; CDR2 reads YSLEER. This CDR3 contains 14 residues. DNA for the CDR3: TGCGCCAGCGCAGGGACAACGAACACCGGGGAGCTGTTTTTT. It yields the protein CASAGTTNTGELFF.

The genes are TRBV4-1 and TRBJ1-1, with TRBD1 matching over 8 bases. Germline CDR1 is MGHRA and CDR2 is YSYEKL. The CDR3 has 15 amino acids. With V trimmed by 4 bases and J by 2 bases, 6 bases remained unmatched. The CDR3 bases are TGCGCCAGCAGCCCAATGACAGGGGATAACACTGAAGCTTTCTTT. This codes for CASSPMTGDNTEAFF.

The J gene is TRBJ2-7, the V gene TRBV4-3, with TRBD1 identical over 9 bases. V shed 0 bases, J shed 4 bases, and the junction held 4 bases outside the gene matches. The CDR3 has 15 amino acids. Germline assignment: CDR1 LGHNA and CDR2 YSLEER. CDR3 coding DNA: TGCGCCAGCAGCCAAGATCTAGGGACAGGGTACGAGCAGTACTTC. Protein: CASSQDLGTGYEQYF.

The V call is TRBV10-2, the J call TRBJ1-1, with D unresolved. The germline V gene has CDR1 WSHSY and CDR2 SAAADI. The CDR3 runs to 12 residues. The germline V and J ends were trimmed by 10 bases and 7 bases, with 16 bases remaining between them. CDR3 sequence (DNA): TGCGCCACCTACACGGAAAAGGGTGAAGCTTTCTTT. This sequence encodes CATYTEKGEAFF.

This CDR3 is CAWSHGGGGGYTF. CDR3 sequence (DNA): TGTGCCTGGAGCCACGGGGGAGGTGGTGGCTACACCTTC. The V and J genes are TRBV30 and TRBJ1-2; D possibly corresponds to TRBD1 (5 bases). V lost 3 bases, J lost 7 bases, and 15 bases lay in between. This CDR3 region has 13 residues. Germline CDR1 reads GTSNPN; CDR2 reads SVGIG (reference sequence).

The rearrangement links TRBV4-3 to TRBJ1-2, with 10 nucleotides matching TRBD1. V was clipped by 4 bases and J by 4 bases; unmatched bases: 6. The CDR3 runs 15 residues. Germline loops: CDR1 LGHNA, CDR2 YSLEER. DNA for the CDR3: TGCGCCAGCAGCCCGACGACAGGGGGCGGCTATGGCTACACCTTC. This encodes CASSPTTGGGYGYTF.

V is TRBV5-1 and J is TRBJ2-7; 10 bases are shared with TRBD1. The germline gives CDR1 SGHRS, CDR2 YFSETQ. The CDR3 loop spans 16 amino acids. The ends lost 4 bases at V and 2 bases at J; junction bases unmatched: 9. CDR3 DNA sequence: TGCGCCAGCAGCCGAATGAGACAGGGGGCCCCCTACGAGCAGTACTTC. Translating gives CASSRMRQGAPYEQYF.

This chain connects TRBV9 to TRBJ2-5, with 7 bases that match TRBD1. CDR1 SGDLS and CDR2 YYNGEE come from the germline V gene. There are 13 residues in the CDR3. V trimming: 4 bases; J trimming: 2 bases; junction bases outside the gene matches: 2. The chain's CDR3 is CASSTGQQETQYF. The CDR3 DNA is TGTGCCAGCAGCACGGGACAGCAAGAGACCCAGTACTTC.

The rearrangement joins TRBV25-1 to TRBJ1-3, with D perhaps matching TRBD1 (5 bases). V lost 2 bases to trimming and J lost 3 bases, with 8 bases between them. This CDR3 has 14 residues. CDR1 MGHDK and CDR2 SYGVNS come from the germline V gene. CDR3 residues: CASSERQGGNTIYF. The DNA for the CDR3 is TGTGCCAGCAGTGAACGGCAGGGTGGAAACACCATATATTTT.

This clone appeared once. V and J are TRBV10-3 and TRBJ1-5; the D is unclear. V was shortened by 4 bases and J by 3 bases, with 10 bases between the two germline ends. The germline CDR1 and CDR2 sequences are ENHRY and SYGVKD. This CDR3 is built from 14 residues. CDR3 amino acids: CAISVGGINQPQHF. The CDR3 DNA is TGTGCCATCAGTGTAGGAGGGATCAATCAGCCCCAGCATTTT.

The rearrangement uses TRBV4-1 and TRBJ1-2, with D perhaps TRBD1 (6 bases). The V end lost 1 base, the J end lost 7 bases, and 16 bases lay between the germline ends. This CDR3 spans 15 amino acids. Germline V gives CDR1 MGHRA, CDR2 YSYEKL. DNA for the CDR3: TGCGCCAGCAGCCAAGGTTTGTCGACAGGTACTGGCTACACCTTC. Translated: CASSQGLSTGTGYTF.

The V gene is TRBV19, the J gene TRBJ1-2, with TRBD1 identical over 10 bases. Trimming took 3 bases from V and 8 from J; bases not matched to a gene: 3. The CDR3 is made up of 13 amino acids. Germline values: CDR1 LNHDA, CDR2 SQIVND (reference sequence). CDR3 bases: TGTGCCAGTAGTATCCCGACAGGGGGCGGCTACACCTTC. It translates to CASSIPTGGGYTF.

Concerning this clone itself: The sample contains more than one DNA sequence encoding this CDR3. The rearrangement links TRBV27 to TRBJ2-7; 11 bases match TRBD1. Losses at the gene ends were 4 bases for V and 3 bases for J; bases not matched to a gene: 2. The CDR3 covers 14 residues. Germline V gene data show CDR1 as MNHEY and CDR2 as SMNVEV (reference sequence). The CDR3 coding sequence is TGTGCCAGCAGTTCCGGGACAGGGGGCTACGAGCAGTACTTC. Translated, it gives CASSSGTGGYEQYF.

The CDR3 reads CAWGGVGSLTDTQYF. The CDR3 nucleotides are TGTGCCTGGGGGGGAGTTGGGAGCTTAACAGATACGCAGTATTTT. This chain links TRBV30 with TRBJ2-3; D may match TRBD1 or TRBD2 (5 bases each). The V end was cut by 5 bases, the J end by 3 bases, with 18 bases between. Germline V gives CDR1 GTSNPN, CDR2 SVGIG (reference sequence). The CDR3 consists of 15 residues.